Listed here are 22 T cell receptor beta chains from one sample, sequenced in a study of T cell changes during pregnancy in multiple sclerosis. Here immunoSEQ multiplex PCR was the method, and the copy in TCRdb shows in-frame clones only, minus some. This table has approximately 40,000 clones, over 85% appearing once. Sequenced material: CD4+ T cells from peripheral blood mononuclear cells, taken before pregnancy. The receptor set was obtained from a female donor with multiple sclerosis, enrolled in a pregnancy study.

Comments on this clone: The junction shows a germline mismatch at one end, possibly a read error. The CDR3 DNA is TGTGCTAGCAGCTTTGCGGGTCTCACAGATACGCAGTATTTT. It yields the protein CASSFAGLTDTQYF. The rearrangement uses TRBV7-7 and TRBJ2-3; perhaps TRBD2 as D (5 bases). Germline CDR1 reads SSHAT; CDR2 reads FNYEAQ (reference sequence). The CDR3 has 14 amino acids.

The chain is built from TRBV5-6 and TRBJ1-4, with D hard to call. The germline gives CDR1 SGHDT, CDR2 YYEEEE. CDR3 length: 17 residues. V lost 0 bases and J 0 bases, leaving 12 bases between the germline ends. CDR3 in amino acids: CASSLVFEGATNEKLFF. CDR3 coding DNA: TGTGCCAGCAGCTTGGTGTTTGAGGGTGCAACTAATGAAAAACTGTTTTTT.

The rearrangement joins TRBV6-6 to TRBJ1-2; possible D gene TRBD1, 6 bases. CDR1 is MNHNY, CDR2 SVGAGI, per germline (reference sequence). There are 12 residues in the CDR3. The V gene lost 7 bases and the J gene lost 8 bases, with 14 bases spanning the gap. The CDR3 sequence: CASIGTRDGYTF. The CDR3 DNA reads TGTGCCAGCATCGGGACAAGGGACGGCTACACCTTC.

J is TRBJ2-6 and V is TRBV18; weak D call: TRBD1 (5 bases). The CDR3 spans 17 residues. The V end was cut by 1 base, the J end by 2 bases, with 12 bases between. Germline V lookup: CDR1 KGHSH, CDR2 LQKENI. The CDR3 spells CASSPQQAETGANVLTF. The CDR3 DNA is TGTGCCAGCTCACCACAACAGGCGGAGACTGGGGCCAACGTCCTGACTTTC.

The genes are TRBV5-1 and TRBJ2-7, with D perhaps TRBD2 (7 bases). Germline lookup yields CDR1 SGHRS and CDR2 YFSETQ. The CDR3 loop spans 15 amino acids. With 0 bases removed from V and 3 bases from J, the gap between germline ends came to 13 bases. The CDR3 protein is CASSLGGGKLYEQYF. The CDR3 DNA sequence: TGCGCCAGCAGCTTGGGCGGGGGCAAACTCTACGAGCAGTACTTC.

This chain connects TRBV19 to TRBJ2-7; 8 bases fit TRBD1. Germline V gives CDR1 LNHDA, CDR2 SQIVND (reference sequence). There are 14 residues in the CDR3. V lost 3 bases to trimming and J lost 5 bases; unmatched junction nucleotides: 6. The CDR3 loop is CASSIGTGYNEQYF. DNA for the CDR3: TGTGCCAGTAGTATCGGGACAGGATACAACGAGCAGTACTTC.

The chain carries TRBV4-1 and TRBJ2-1, with TRBD2 identical over 15 bases. Germline CDR1 MGHRA, CDR2 YSYEKL. Trimming at V came to 4 bases and at J to 11 bases, leaving 6 bases not matched to a gene. CDR3 length: 15 residues. The CDR3 sequence is CASSRPGLAGGKQFF. CDR3 sequence (DNA): TGCGCCAGCAGCCGCCCCGGACTAGCGGGGGGGAAGCAGTTCTTC.

V and J are TRBV6-1 and TRBJ1-1, with TRBD1 matching over 7 bases. The ends lost 5 bases at V and 0 bases at J; junction bases unmatched: 6. Germline CDR1 and CDR2: MNHNS and SASEGT. This CDR3 has 15 residues. The CDR3 DNA sequence: TGTGCCAGCAGTATGAGGACAGGATTGAACACTGAAGCTTTCTTT. It translates to CASSMRTGLNTEAFF.

The rearrangement uses TRBV10-3 and TRBJ1-3, with 7 bases that match TRBD1. Trimming removed 8 bases from V and 4 bases from J; junction bases left unmatched: 5. The germline V gene encodes CDR1 ENHRY and CDR2 SYGVKD. This CDR3 comprises 13 residues. CDR3 bases: TGTGCCATCGGGGGACAGCTCGGAAACACCATATATTTT. Encoded protein: CAIGGQLGNTIYF.

The chain joins TRBV7-2 to TRBJ1-5, with D tentatively TRBD1 (5 bases). From germline, CDR1 is SGHTA and CDR2 FQGNSA. Between the trimmed V and J ends, which lost 5 bases and 4 bases, there was a span of 12 bases. The CDR3 consists of 14 residues. In DNA, the CDR3 is TGTGCCAGCAGCCAAGGCGGGGGAAATCAGCCCCAGCATTTT. It codes for CASSQGGGNQPQHF.

The gene calls are TRBV29-1 and TRBJ2-5; D not resolved. Germline V CDR1 and CDR2: SQVTM, ANQGSEA. Trimming shortened V by 1 base and J by 3 bases, and 9 bases separated the two germline ends. The length of the CDR3 is 13 residues. The CDR3 loop reads CSVEGLQKETQYF. CDR3 sequence (DNA): TGCAGCGTTGAAGGACTGCAGAAAGAGACCCAGTACTTC.

This clone was seen just once. The chain recombines TRBV21-1 with TRBJ1-1; the D call TRBD1 from the table was never checked on the DNA. TRBV21-1 is listed as a pseudogene. The CDR3 is made up of 12 amino acids. This CDR3 is CASSGRTGEAFF. For the CDR3, the DNA is TGTGCCAGCAGCGGCCGGACAGGTGAAGCTTTCTTT.

This chain connects TRBV12-5 to TRBJ2-3, with D uncertain. The CDR3 contains 11 residues. Deletions cut 8 bases from V and 1 base from J, with 4 bases between. The germline V gene encodes CDR1 LGHNT and CDR2 FRNRAP. The CDR3 DNA sequence: TGTGCTAGTTCTCGCACAGATACGCAGTATTTT. This gives the protein CASSRTDTQYF.

The rearrangement joins TRBV7-6 to TRBJ1-1; 7 positions agree with TRBD1. Per the germline V gene, CDR1 is SGHVS and CDR2 is FNYEAQ. Trimming cost V 6 bases and J 4 bases; bases outside gene matches: 8. This CDR3 spans 14 amino acids. DNA of the CDR3: TGTGCCAGCAGGCCTAACAGGGGAGGCACTGAAGCTTTCTTT. It encodes CASRPNRGGTEAFF. Filled out from reference TRBV7-6 and TRBJ1-1, the complete variable domain reads GAGVSQSPRYKVTKRGQDVALRCDPISGHVSLYWYRQALGQGPEFLTYFNYEAQQDKSGLPNDRFSAERPEGSISTLTIQRTEQRDSAMYRCASRPNRGGTEAFFGQGTRLTVV.

This sequence joins TRBV5-1 and TRBJ2-1, with a possible D match to TRBD2 (7 bases). V lost 4 bases and J lost 5, with 16 bases in between. Germline CDR1 SGHRS, CDR2 YFSETQ. The CDR3 has 15 residues. In nucleotides, the CDR3 is TGCGCCAGCAGCCGATTCCGGGGGGCCGACAATGAGCAGTTCTTC. Protein sequence: CASSRFRGADNEQFF.

V usage is TRBV29-1 and J usage is TRBJ2-2; TRBD1 aligns across 7 bases. The CDR3 contains 14 residues. CDR1 and CDR2 (germline): SQVTM, ANQGSEA. V lost 7 bases, J lost 1 base, and 6 bases stayed unmatched. CDR3 loop: CSANRDRNTGELFF. The CDR3 bases are TGCAGCGCCAACCGGGACAGGAACACCGGGGAGCTGTTTTTT.

The chain couples TRBV21-1 to TRBJ1-1; the table's D call, TRBD1, was not checked against the DNA. TRBV21-1 is marked as a pseudogene. This CDR3 is built from 14 residues. The CDR3 reads CASSNGRQGGEAFF. DNA of the CDR3: TGTGCCAGCAGCAATGGCAGGCAGGGGGGTGAAGCTTTCTTT.

This clone was found a few times. For the CDR3, the DNA is TGTGCCAGCAGCTTAATCGGGAGGACTGAAGCTTTCTTT. This encodes CASSLIGRTEAFF. The rearrangement joins TRBV7-3 to TRBJ1-1, with D uncertain. The V end lost 1 base, the J end lost 5 bases, and 8 bases lay between the germline ends. CDR1 SGHTA and CDR2 FQGTGA come from the germline V gene. There are 13 residues in the CDR3. Full variable domain (remainder filled in from reference TRBV7-3 and TRBJ1-1): GAGVSQTPSNKVTEKGKYVELRCDPISGHTALYWYRQSLGQGPEFLIYFQGTGAADDSGLPNDRFFAVRPEGSVSTLKIQRTERGDSAVYLCASSLIGRTEAFFGQGTRLTVV.

This chain links TRBV15 with TRBJ2-3; D may be TRBD2 (5 bases). Germline lookup yields CDR1 LNHNV and CDR2 YYDKDF (reference sequence). V dropped 8 bases and J dropped 3 bases, with 15 bases sitting between them. This CDR3 is 14 amino acids long. The DNA of the CDR3 is TGTGCCACCGTGAAACGGACGGGAACAGATACGCAGTATTTT. It translates to CATVKRTGTDTQYF.

This sequence joins TRBV7-8 and TRBJ1-2, with a weak D call TRBD1 (6 bases). Germline V gives CDR1 SGHVS, CDR2 FQNEAQ. The CDR3 is 13 residues long. The ends were cut back, 4 bases at V and 4 bases at J, with 10 bases in the middle. The CDR3 loop is CASSSGVAYGYTF. CDR3 in DNA: TGTGCCAGCAGCTCAGGGGTGGCCTATGGCTACACCTTC. Filled out from reference TRBV7-8 and TRBJ1-2, the complete variable domain reads GAGVSQSPRYKVAKRGQDVALRCDPISGHVSLFWYQQALGQGPEFLTYFQNEAQLDKSGLPSDRFFAERPEGSVSTLKIQRTQQEDSAVYLCASSSGVAYGYTFGSGTRLTVV.

V and J are TRBV5-1 and TRBJ1-2, with TRBD1 matching 7 bases. With 0 bases clipped from V and 4 bases from J, the junction kept 6 bases outside the gene matches. CDR3 length: 15 amino acids. The germline CDR1 and CDR2 sequences are SGHRS and YFSETQ. The CDR3 nucleotides read TGCGCCAGCAGCTTGGGAGGGGGCTTCAGCTATGGCTACACCTTC. Residues: CASSLGGGFSYGYTF. The variable domain in full, with the rest retrieved from reference TRBV5-1 and TRBJ1-2, is KAGVTQTPRYLIKTRGQQVTLSCSPISGHRSVSWYQQTPGQGLQFLFEYFSETQRNKGNFPGRFSGRQFSNSRSEMNVSTLELGDSALYLCASSLGGGFSYGYTFGSGTRLTVV.

This chain connects TRBV7-3 to TRBJ1-1, with TRBD1 matching over 7 bases. The CDR3 contains 15 residues. CDR1 is SGHTA and CDR2 is FQGTGA in the germline V gene. The J segment lost 1 base and the V segment lost 0 bases, leaving 2 bases of the junction unmatched. The CDR3: CASSLTAGGNTEAFF. The CDR3 DNA reads TGTGCCAGCAGCTTAACGGCAGGGGGGAACACTGAAGCTTTCTTT. Supplemented by reference TRBV7-3 and TRBJ1-1, the full variable domain reads GAGVSQTPSNKVTEKGKYVELRCDPISGHTALYWYRQSLGQGPEFLIYFQGTGAADDSGLPNDRFFAVRPEGSVSTLKIQRTERGDSAVYLCASSLTAGGNTEAFFGQGTRLTVV.